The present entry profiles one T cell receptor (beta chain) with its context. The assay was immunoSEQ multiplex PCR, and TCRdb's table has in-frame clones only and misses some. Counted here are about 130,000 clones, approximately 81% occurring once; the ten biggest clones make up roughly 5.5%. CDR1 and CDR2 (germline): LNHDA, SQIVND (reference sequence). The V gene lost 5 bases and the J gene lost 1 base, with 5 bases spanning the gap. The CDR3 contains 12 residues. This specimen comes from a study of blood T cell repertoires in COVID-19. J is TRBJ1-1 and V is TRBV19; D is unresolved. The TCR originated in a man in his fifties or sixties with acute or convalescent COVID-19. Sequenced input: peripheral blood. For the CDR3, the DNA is TGTGCCAGTAGTTCCCGGAACACTGAAGCTTTCTTT. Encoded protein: CASSSRNTEAFF.